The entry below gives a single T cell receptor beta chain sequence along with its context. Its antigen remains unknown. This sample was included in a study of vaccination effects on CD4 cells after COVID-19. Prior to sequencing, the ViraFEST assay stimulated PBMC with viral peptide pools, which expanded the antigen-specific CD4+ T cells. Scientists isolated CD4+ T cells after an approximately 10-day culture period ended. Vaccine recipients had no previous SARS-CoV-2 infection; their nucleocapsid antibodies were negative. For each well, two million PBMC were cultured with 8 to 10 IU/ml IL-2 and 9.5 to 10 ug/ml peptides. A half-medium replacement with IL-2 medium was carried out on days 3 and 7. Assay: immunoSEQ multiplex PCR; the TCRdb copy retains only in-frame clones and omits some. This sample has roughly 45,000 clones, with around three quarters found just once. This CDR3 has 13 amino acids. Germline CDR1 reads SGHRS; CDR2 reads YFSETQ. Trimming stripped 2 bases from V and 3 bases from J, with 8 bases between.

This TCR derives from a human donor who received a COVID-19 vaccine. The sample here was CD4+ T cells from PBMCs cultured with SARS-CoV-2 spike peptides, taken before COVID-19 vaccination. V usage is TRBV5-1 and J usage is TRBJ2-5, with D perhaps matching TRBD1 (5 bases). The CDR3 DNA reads TGCGCCAGCAGCTTTCAAGGGGAAGAGACCCAGTACTTC. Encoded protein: CASSFQGEETQYF.